The T cell receptor (beta chain) under discussion was sequenced for a study of T cells in Graves' hyperthyroidism and ophthalmopathy. About the study: Peripheral blood was collected at initial diagnosis, before any treatment.

The ends lost 2 bases at V and 8 bases at J; junction bases unmatched: 9. The CDR3 is 15 amino acids. Germline-derived CDR1 and CDR2 are SNHLY and FYNNEI. Study-wide results and caveats: The majority of expanded thyroid clonotypes above 0.001 also appeared in blood.

Amplified TCR beta CDR3 regions came from RNA transcripts. TCR CDR3 underwent first-round RT-PCR with the HTBI primer set. Each CDR3 protein gets one entry after TCRdb re-called the multiplex PCR reads with MiXCR. The sample contains 450,000 to 550,000 distinct CDR3 sequences, around a quarter of which appear only once. This clonotype was found many times. Its antigen is unidentified. The chain combines TRBV2 with TRBJ1-3, with 7 bases matching TRBD1. Sequenced sample: blood. The TCR sequence derives from a woman aged 30 to 39 with Graves' ophthalmopathy. In DNA form, the CDR3 reads TGTGCCAGCAGTGAATACAGGGGCGATGTGTACACCATATATTTT. Amino acid sequence: CASSEYRGDVYTIYF.